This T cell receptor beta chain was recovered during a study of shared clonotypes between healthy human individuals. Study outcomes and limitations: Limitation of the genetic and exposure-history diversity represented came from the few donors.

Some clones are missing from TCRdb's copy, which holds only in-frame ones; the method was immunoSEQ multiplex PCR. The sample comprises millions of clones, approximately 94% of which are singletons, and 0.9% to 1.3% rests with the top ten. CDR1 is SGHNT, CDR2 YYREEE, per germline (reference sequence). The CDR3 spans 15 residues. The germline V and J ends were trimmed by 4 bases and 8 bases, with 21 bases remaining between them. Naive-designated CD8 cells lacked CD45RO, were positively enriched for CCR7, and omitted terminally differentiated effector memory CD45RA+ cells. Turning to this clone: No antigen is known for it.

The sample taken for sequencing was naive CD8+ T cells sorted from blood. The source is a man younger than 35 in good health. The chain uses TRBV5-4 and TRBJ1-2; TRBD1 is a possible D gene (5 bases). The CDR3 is CASSQWPRPREGYTF. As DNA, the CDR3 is TGTGCCAGCAGCCAATGGCCTAGGCCCAGGGAGGGCTACACCTTC.